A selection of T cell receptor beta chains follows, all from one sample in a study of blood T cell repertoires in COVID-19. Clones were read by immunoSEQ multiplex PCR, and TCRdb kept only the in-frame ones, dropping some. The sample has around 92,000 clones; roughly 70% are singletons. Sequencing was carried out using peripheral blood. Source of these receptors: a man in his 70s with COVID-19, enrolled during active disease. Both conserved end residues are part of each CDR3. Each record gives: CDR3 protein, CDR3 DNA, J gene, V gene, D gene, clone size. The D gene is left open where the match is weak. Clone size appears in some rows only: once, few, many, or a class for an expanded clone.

CASSPRLALKSYEQYF TGTGCCAGCAGCCCCCGACTGGCCCTGAAATCCTACGAGCAGTACTTC TRBJ2-7 TRBV7-9 - -
CASSPSVASEKLFF TGTGCCAGCAGCCCATCGGTAGCGAGTGAAAAACTGTTTTTT TRBJ1-4 TRBV7-9 - -
CASGPGTGSDTQYF TGTGCCAGTGGCCCCGGGACAGGGTCAGATACGCAGTATTTT TRBJ2-3 TRBV9 TRBD1 once
CASSLSAGQMNTEAFF TGTGCCAGCAGCTTAAGTGCAGGACAGATGAACACTGAAGCTTTCTTT TRBJ1-1 TRBV7-3 - -
CAISESGRGSEKLFF TGTGCCATCAGTGAGTCGGGCAGGGGTTCCGAAAAACTGTTTTTT TRBJ1-4 TRBV10-3 - -
CATSDFRTSGRSYEQFF TGTGCCACCAGTGATTTCCGGACTAGCGGGAGAAGCTATGAGCAGTTCTTC TRBJ2-1 TRBV24-1 TRBD2 once
CASSLGLRNTGELFF TGTGCCAGCAGCTTGGGTCTAAGGAACACCGGGGAGCTGTTTTTT TRBJ2-2 TRBV5-4 - -
CASSLGGGGYEQYF TGCGCCAGCAGCCTGGGAGGGGGCGGCTACGAGCAGTACTTC TRBJ2-7 TRBV5-1 - -
CASSFDETRGTKQFF TGTGCCAGCAGCTTTGACGAGACTAGAGGAACCAAGCAGTTCTTC TRBJ2-1 TRBV7-8 - -
CASSLRGAGETQYF TGTGCCAGCAGTTTACGGGGGGCGGGCGAGACCCAGTACTTC TRBJ2-5 TRBV27 - -
CASSVTGAATEAFF TGTGCCAGCAGTGTGACAGGGGCCGCCACTGAAGCTTTCTTT TRBJ1-1 TRBV2 TRBD1 -
CASSLAGDETQYF TGTGCCAGCAGCTTGGCGGGAGACGAGACCCAGTACTTC TRBJ2-5 TRBV5-4 - -
CASSSLEGEQYF TGCGCCAGCAGCTCCCTCGAGGGCGAGCAGTACTTC TRBJ2-7 TRBV5-1 - -
CASTPGTTSYNEQFF TGTGCCAGCACCCCCGGGACTACCTCCTACAATGAGCAGTTCTTC TRBJ2-1 TRBV28 TRBD2 once
CASSQPRPPTSTGAKNTGYTF TGCGCCAGCAGTCAACCTCGCCCCCCCACCTCAACAGGGGCAAAGAATACTGGCTACACCTTC TRBJ1-2 TRBV23-1 TRBD1 -
CASRRQAGGYGYTF TGTGCCAGTAGGCGACAGGCGGGAGGTTATGGCTACACCTTC TRBJ1-2 TRBV19 - -
CASSLTGVTEAFF TGTGCCAGCAGCTTGACAGGGGTCACTGAAGCTTTCTTT TRBJ1-1 TRBV7-9 TRBD1 few
CASREGDQPQHF TGTGCCAGCAGAGAGGGGGATCAGCCCCAGCATTTT TRBJ1-5 TRBV6-5 - -
CASSFGHADEQFF TGTGCCAGCAGCTTTGGACACGCCGATGAGCAGTTCTTC TRBJ2-1 TRBV5-4 - -
CASSQDLTGRGYTF TGCGCCAGCAGCCAAGATCTAACAGGTCGCGGCTACACCTTC TRBJ1-2 TRBV4-1 - -
CASSLGIEGTEAFF TGTGCCAGCAGTTTGGGGATTGAGGGCACTGAAGCTTTCTTT TRBJ1-1 TRBV27 - -
CAISSGTSGSSQETQYF TGTGCCATCAGTTCCGGGACTAGCGGGAGTAGTCAAGAGACCCAGTACTTC TRBJ2-5 TRBV10-3 TRBD2 -
CASGRGVGRHRGELFF TGTGCCAGCGGCCGAGGGGTCGGGAGGCATCGCGGGGAGCTGTTTTTT TRBJ2-2 TRBV5-6 TRBD2 many
CASSIGGRNTDTQYF TGTGCCAGTAGTATTGGCGGGAGGAACACAGATACGCAGTATTTT TRBJ2-3 TRBV19 TRBD2 -
CAISAGGLYGKLFF TGTGCCATCAGTGCGGGGGGTCTCTATGGAAAACTGTTTTTT TRBJ1-4 TRBV10-3 - -
CASSVSPAGDDEQFF TGTGCCAGCAGCGTATCGCCAGCGGGAGACGATGAGCAGTTCTTC TRBJ2-1 TRBV9 TRBD2 -
CSAWAETQYF TGCAGTGCTTGGGCGGAGACCCAGTACTTC TRBJ2-5 TRBV20-1 - few
CAIRQAGVGSYEQYF TGTGCCATCAGGCAAGCGGGAGTTGGATCCTACGAGCAGTACTTC TRBJ2-7 TRBV10-3 TRBD2 -
CASSLEDRNTQYF TGTGCCAGCAGTTTAGAGGACAGAAATACGCAGTATTTT TRBJ2-3 TRBV12-3/TRBV12-4 - -
CASSLGGRNYNEQFF TGCGCCAGCAGCTTGGGTGGGAGAAACTACAATGAGCAGTTCTTC TRBJ2-1 TRBV5-1 - -
CASSQDSLAGVGETQYF TGCGCCAGCAGCCAAGATAGCCTAGCGGGCGTGGGGGAGACCCAGTACTTC TRBJ2-5 TRBV4-3 TRBD2 -
CASTPIVDYAGYTF TGCGCCAGCACCCCTATAGTTGACTATGCAGGCTACACCTTC TRBJ1-2 TRBV4-1 - -
CASSLDGQVSSPLHF TGTGCCAGCAGCTTAGATGGACAGGTATCTTCACCCCTCCACTTT TRBJ1-6 TRBV7-3 TRBD1 -
CASSLERSDEQFF TGTGCCAGCAGCTTAGAGAGGAGCGATGAGCAGTTCTTC TRBJ2-1 TRBV11-3 - -
CASSSGRYHSYNEQFF TGTGCCAGTAGTAGTGGGAGGTACCACTCCTACAATGAGCAGTTCTTC TRBJ2-1 TRBV19 - few
CASSLRGQETQYF TGTGCCAGCAGCTTAAGAGGGCAAGAGACCCAGTACTTC TRBJ2-5 TRBV7-3 - -
CASSPTSVYNEQFF TGTGCCAGCAGCCCAACTAGCGTATACAATGAGCAGTTCTTC TRBJ2-1 TRBV7-9 TRBD2 -